This TCR beta chain was obtained from a study of T cell responses to AZD1222 COVID-19 vaccine. General study findings and limits: With two AZD1222 doses given, Spike-specific TCR breadth and depth both rose.

Sequenced by immunoSEQ multiplex PCR; TCRdb stores in-frame clones only, minus some. The sample lists about 140,000 clones, roughly 90% occurring once. As for this clone: Its antigen is undetermined.

Per germline, CDR1 SGHRS and CDR2 YFSETQ. The CDR3 runs 14 residues. V lost 4 bases to trimming and J lost 2 bases, with 10 bases between them. The source was peripheral blood, collected on day 0 of AZD1222 vaccination. This sequence was found in an adult in good health. The V and J genes are TRBV5-1 and TRBJ1-3; a possible D gene is TRBD1 (6 bases). The CDR3 sequence is CASSRTGTGNTIYF. In DNA, the CDR3 is TGCGCCAGCAGCCGCACAGGGACTGGAAACACCATATATTTT.